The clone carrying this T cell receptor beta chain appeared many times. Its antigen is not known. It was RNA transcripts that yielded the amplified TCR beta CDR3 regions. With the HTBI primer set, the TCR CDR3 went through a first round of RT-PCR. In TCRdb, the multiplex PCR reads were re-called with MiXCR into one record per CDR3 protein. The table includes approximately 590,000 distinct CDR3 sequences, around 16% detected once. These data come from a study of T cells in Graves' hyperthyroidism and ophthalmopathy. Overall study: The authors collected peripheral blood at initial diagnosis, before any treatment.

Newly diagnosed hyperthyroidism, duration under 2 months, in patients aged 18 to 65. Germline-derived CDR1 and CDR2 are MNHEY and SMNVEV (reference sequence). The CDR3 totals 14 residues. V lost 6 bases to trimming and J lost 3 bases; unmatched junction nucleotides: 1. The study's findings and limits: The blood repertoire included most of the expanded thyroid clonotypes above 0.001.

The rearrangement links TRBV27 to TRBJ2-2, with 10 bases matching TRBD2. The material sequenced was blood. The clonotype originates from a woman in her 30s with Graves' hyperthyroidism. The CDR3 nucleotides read TGTGCCAGCAGACTAGCGGGGTACACCGGGGAGCTGTTTTTT. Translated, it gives CASRLAGYTGELFF.